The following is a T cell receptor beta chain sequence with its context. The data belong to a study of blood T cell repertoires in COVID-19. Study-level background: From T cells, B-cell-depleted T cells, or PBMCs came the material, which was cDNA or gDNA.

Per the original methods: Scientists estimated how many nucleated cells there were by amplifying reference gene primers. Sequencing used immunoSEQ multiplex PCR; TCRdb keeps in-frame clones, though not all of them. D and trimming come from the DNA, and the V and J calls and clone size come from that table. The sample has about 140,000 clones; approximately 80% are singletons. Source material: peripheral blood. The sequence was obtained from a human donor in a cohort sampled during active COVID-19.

The CDR3 DNA sequence: TGTGCCAGCAGGGAGACAGGGGGTTATGAAAAACTGTTTTTT. Protein: CASRETGGYEKLFF. This sequence joins TRBV6-6 and TRBJ1-4; 9 bases are shared with TRBD1. V lost 6 bases, J lost 6 bases, and 5 bases stayed unmatched. Germline V gives CDR1 MNHNY, CDR2 SVGAGI (reference sequence). There are 14 residues in the CDR3.